The rows below give T cell receptor beta chains drawn from one sample of a study of beta chain features in type 1 diabetes. Repertoires were generated with immunoSEQ multiplex PCR, while TCRdb's copy carries only in-frame clones and drops some. The data contain about 620,000 clones, around 15% of them singletons. What was sequenced was naive CD4+ T cells from blood. Receptor source: a man between 18 and 29 years old in good health. The conserved cysteine and the conserved F or W are not part of the CDR3 here.

v_call	cdr3_aa
TRBV27	ASSSTGFAYEQY
TRBV9	ASGKGGGRGTDTQY
TRBV14	ASSQQVLRSEQY
TRBV5-1	ASSIDHEAF
TRBV7-9	ASSPWTSFSTDTQY
TRBV5-6	ASSWGVDTEAF
TRBV5-1	ASSPGQYYEQY
TRBV28	ASKTGGETGANVLT
TRBV18	ASSPGLDTQY
TRBV4-3	ASSQDMRVSGANVLT
TRBV7-7	ASSLAANTGELF
TRBV6-1	ASSEAPGETQY
TRBV27	ASSPYSVHQQRETQY
TRBV19	ASSIVGGTETQY
TRBV19	ASSITGITGELF
TRBV4-3	ASSQSPSGSYEQY
TRBV27	ASSTNRNIQY
TRBV4-1	ASSHADTSYEQY
TRBV14	ASSQLRGLAYGYT
TRBV7-9	ASSLRTGLGAF
TRBV29-1	SGGTGGWEQY
TRBV13	ASSRQGQEQF
TRBV4-3	ASSEVSRDSPGYT
TRBV28	ASRTGQVDAF
TRBV27	ASSFGSGRNSPLH
TRBV11-2	ASSFQRGGRGDTQY
TRBV18	ASSPRTGQNIQY
TRBV27	ASSLLVLAGGRSGNEQF
TRBV19	ASSPRPRETQY
TRBV4-2	ASSQDKIGHNYGYT
TRBV28	ASSFARAGTYEQY
TRBV28	ASSPAGYSNQPQH
TRBV6-1	ASSRGTGDTDTQY
TRBV7-3	ASSLNGQGSPLH
TRBV5-4	ASSFSGTSRSVTQY
TRBV28	ASSPTTGNSGANVLT
TRBV10-3	AITPTGAAYEQY
TRBV7-9	ASSLTSGTRVGDEQF
TRBV14	ASSLRRMYNEQF
TRBV25-1	ASSVPRPGASYEQY
TRBV5-1	ASSLTGEEKLF
TRBV28	ASSSGTGDYEQY
TRBV4-3	ASSAGASGTYEQY
TRBV9	ASSVVGGQWADTQY
TRBV18	ASSPRDGTYEQY
TRBV5-1	ASSLRDSNTGELF
TRBV5-6	ASSLNQGSDTQY
TRBV28	ASRPAGGPYEQY
TRBV19	ASALGRPYEQY
TRBV9	ASSTGLANEQF
TRBV7-2	ASSFQQGAGTGELF